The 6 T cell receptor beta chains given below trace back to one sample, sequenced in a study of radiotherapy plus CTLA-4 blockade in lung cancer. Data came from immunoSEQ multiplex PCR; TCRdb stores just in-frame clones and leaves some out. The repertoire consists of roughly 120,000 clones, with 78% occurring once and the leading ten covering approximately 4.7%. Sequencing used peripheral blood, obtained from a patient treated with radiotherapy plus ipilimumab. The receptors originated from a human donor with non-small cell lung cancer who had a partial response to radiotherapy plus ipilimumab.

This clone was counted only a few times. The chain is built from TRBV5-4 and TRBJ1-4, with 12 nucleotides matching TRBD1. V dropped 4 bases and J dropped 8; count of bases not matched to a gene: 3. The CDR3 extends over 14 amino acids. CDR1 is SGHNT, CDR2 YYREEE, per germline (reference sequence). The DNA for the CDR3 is TGTGCCAGCAGCGCCGGGACAGGGGGCGAAAAACTGTTTTTT. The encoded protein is CASSAGTGGEKLFF.

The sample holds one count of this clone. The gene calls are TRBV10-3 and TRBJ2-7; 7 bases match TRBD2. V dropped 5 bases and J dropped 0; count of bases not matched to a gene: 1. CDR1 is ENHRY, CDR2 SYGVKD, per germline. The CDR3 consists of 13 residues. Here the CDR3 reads CAISRDYSYEQYF. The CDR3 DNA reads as TGTGCCATCAGTCGGGACTACTCCTACGAGCAGTACTTC.

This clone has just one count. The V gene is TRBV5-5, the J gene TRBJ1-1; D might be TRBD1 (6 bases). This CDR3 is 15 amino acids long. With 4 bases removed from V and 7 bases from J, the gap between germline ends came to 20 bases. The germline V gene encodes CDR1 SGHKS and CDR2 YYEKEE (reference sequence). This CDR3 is CASSPTGTRENEAFF. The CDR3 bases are TGTGCCAGCAGCCCGACCGGGACAAGGGAAAATGAAGCTTTCTTT.

This CDR3 reads CASSLTGTSGRGNEQFF. The CDR3 DNA follows: TGTGCCAGCAGCTTAACCGGGACTAGCGGGAGAGGGAATGAGCAGTTCTTC. The chain uses TRBV7-9 and TRBJ2-1; 14 bases fit TRBD2. The CDR3 loop spans 17 amino acids. The germline V gene encodes CDR1 SEHNR and CDR2 FQNEAQ (reference sequence). Trimming at V came to 2 bases and at J to 7 bases, leaving 7 bases not matched to a gene.

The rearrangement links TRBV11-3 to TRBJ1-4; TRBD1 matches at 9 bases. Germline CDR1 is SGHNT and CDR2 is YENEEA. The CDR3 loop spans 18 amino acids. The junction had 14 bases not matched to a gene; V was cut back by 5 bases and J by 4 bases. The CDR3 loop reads CASSHFPRDRENNEKLFF. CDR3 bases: TGTGCCAGCAGCCATTTCCCCCGGGACAGGGAAAATAATGAAAAACTGTTTTTT.

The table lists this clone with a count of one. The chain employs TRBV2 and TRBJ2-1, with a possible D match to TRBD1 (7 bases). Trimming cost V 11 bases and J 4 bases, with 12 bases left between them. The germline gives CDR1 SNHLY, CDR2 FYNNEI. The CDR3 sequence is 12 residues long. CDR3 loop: CAGGTEYNEQFF. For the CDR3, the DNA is TGTGCCGGGGGGACAGAGTACAATGAGCAGTTCTTC.